This T cell receptor beta chain was recovered during a study of blood T cell repertoires in COVID-19. TCRdb's copy holds only in-frame clones and misses some; the assay was immunoSEQ multiplex PCR. The sample carries more than 200,000 clones, 75% to 85% recorded once. From germline, CDR1 is MNHEY and CDR2 SVGAGI. This CDR3 contains 16 residues. About this clone itself: At one end, the junction sequence differs from germline, possibly due to a read error.

This TCR came from a man aged 25 to 40 with acute COVID-19. Material: PBMCs or T cells enriched from blood (not recorded which). The V gene is TRBV6-5, the J gene TRBJ1-2; a possible D gene is TRBD1 (5 bases). The CDR3 nucleotides read TGTGCCAGCAGTTACTATTCGGCCCAGGGTAACGATGGCTACACCTTC. As protein: CASSYYSAQGNDGYTF.